Shown below are 3 T cell receptor beta chains from a single sample sequenced in a study of cytomegalovirus exposure and HLA in healthy donors. PCR was performed using 60 Vbeta and 13 Jbeta primers. TCRdb keeps only in-frame clones here, not all; method: immunoSEQ multiplex PCR. The profile shows roughly 140,000 clones, roughly 79% of them singletons. The sequenced material came from PBMCs. The source is a young woman in good health and CMV-seronegative.

V and J are TRBV9 and TRBJ1-2; 8 positions agree with TRBD1. The germline CDR1 and CDR2 sequences are SGDLS and YYNGEE. J lost 8 bases, V lost 3 bases, and 6 bases had no gene match. The CDR3 is made up of 13 amino acids. The CDR3 loop is CASSGDRGGGYTF. The CDR3 DNA follows: TGTGCCAGCAGCGGAGACAGGGGCGGGGGCTACACCTTC.

Concerning this clone itself: In the same sample, other DNA sequences code for this CDR3. The chain recombines TRBV6-4 with TRBJ1-1; D is undetermined. Germline CDR1 MRHNA, CDR2 SNTAGT. V lost 3 bases and J lost 1, with 6 bases in between. The CDR3 extends over 13 amino acids. CDR3 in amino acids: CASSETGNTEAFF. The CDR3 nucleotides read TGTGCCAGCAGTGAAACGGGGAACACTGAAGCTTTCTTT.

The CDR3 spells CASSKLTIPSNQPQHF. The CDR3 nucleotides read TGTGCCAGCAGCAAATTAACAATTCCTAGCAATCAGCCCCAGCATTTT. The chain uses TRBV21-1 and TRBJ1-5; the table's D call of TRBD1 was not tested on the DNA. TRBV21-1 is noted as a pseudogene. CDR3 length: 16 amino acids.